This TCR beta chain was recovered during a study of blood T cells in healthy people across ages. Germline CDR1 is MNHEY and CDR2 is SMNVEV (reference sequence). The CDR3 has 16 amino acids. With 6 bases clipped from V and 4 bases from J, the junction kept 11 bases outside the gene matches. Combining a sample-barcoded 5' primer with a J-beta primer mix, a second PCR ran for roughly 6 to 12 cycles. TCRdb re-derived calls from the 5' RACE reads in MiXCR, one entry per CDR3 protein. Counted here are 270,000 or so distinct CDR3 sequences, around 30% occurring once; the ten biggest clones make up approximately 28%. This clonotype was seen only a few times.

The specimen was blood. This chain connects TRBV27 to TRBJ2-1, with TRBD1 matching over 8 bases. This receptor was identified in a woman between 70 and 85 years old in good health. CDR3 in amino acids: CASRGTGRGRYNEQFF. In DNA, the CDR3 is TGTGCCAGCAGGGGGACAGGACGGGGTAGATACAATGAGCAGTTCTTC.